What follows are 23 T cell receptor beta chains derived from one specimen sequenced in a study of shared T cell receptors in the human thymus (dated by TCRdb to the early 2020s). The library was produced with the immunoSEQ multiplex PCR assay. Imported from immuneACCESS, the table was reduced by TCRdb to in-frame sequences with V and J called. These copies leave out some clones; in studies compared against another copy, an unresolved V gene accounts for under half, and the cause of the remainder is not known. This sample comprises 550,000 to 800,000 clones, approximately 85% of them detected only once. Roughly 0.01% of the sample belongs to the ten largest clones. The sample also formed part of further work on human thymus T cells.

Material for sequencing was thymocytes. The receptors stem from a girl under three years old with a congenital heart defect. Donor details come from another sample of the same person, matched by shared clones.

J is TRBJ2-6 and V is TRBV28, with a weak D call TRBD2 (7 bases). V shed 0 bases and J shed 4 bases, with 19 bases lying between them. Per germline, CDR1 MDHEN and CDR2 SYDVKM. This CDR3 contains 19 residues. The CDR3 coding sequence is TGTGCCAGCAGTTTATGCCTCCTTGGGGGGGCGGAAGGGGCCAACGTCCTGACTTTC. Its protein is CASSLCLLGGAEGANVLTF. The complete variable domain, with remaining parts taken from reference TRBV28 and TRBJ2-6, reads DVKVTQSSRYLVKRTGEKVFLECVQDMDHENMFWYRQDPGLGLRLIYFSYDVKMKEKGDIPEGYSVSREKKERFSLILESASTNQTSMYLCASSLCLLGGAEGANVLTFGAGSRLTVL.

The V gene is TRBV14, the J gene TRBJ2-3, with TRBD2 matching 8 bases. J was trimmed by 2 bases and V by 0 bases; bases with no gene match: 13. Germline CDR1 reads SGHDN; CDR2 reads FVKESK. There are 19 residues in the CDR3. CDR3 in DNA: TGTGCCAGCAGCCAAGATTTAGCGGGGACCATATTACCCACAGATACGCAGTATTTT. This encodes CASSQDLAGTILPTDTQYF.

V and J are TRBV5-1 and TRBJ1-1; TRBD1 agrees at 10 bases. The germline V gene encodes CDR1 SGHRS and CDR2 YFSETQ. With 4 bases clipped from V and 5 bases from J, the junction kept 8 bases outside the gene matches. The CDR3 contains 15 residues. CDR3 nucleotides: TGCGCCAGCAGCATACGACAGGGGGCTGATACTGAAGCTTTCTTT. Protein: CASSIRQGADTEAFF.

The chain has TRBV6-6 and TRBJ1-1; D may be TRBD1 (5 bases). The CDR3 sequence is 15 residues long. Trimming took 10 bases from V and 1 from J, leaving 19 bases between them. The germline V gene has CDR1 MNHNY and CDR2 SVGAGI (reference sequence). CDR3 region: CATRPGGGPNTEAFF. The CDR3 bases are TGTGCCACCAGGCCCGGCGGGGGTCCGAACACTGAAGCTTTCTTT.

J is TRBJ1-2 and V is TRBV2; D unresolved. CDR3 length: 14 residues. V was pared by 4 bases and J by 3 bases, with 12 bases between. The germline V gene has CDR1 SNHLY and CDR2 FYNNEI. The CDR3 spells CASSARADHYGYTF. CDR3 nucleotides: TGTGCCAGCAGTGCGAGGGCTGATCACTATGGCTACACCTTC. Full variable domain (remainder filled in from reference TRBV2 and TRBJ1-2): EPEVTQTPSHQVTQMGQEVILRCVPISNHLYFYWYRQILGQKVEFLVSFYNNEISEKSEIFDDQFSVERPDGSNFTLKIRSTKLEDSAMYFCASSARADHYGYTFGSGTRLTVV.

This chain joins TRBV4-2 and TRBJ2-3, with 7 positions matching TRBD1. Germline lookup yields CDR1 LGHNA and CDR2 YNFKEQ. The ends lost 5 bases at V and 2 bases at J; junction bases unmatched: 10. This CDR3 is built from 16 residues. This CDR3 reads CASSTSTGIFTDTQYF. The CDR3, as DNA: TGTGCCAGCAGCACCTCGACAGGGATATTCACAGATACGCAGTATTTT.

This clone occurred a few times. The CDR3 coding sequence is TGTGCCAGCATGCCACATTCTCTCCACGCCACCTCCGGGACAGTTACCTACAATGAGCAGTTCTTC. Encoded protein: CASMPHSLHATSGTVTYNEQFF. The chain links TRBV27 to TRBJ2-1, with 7 bases matching TRBD1. The CDR3 covers 22 residues. The V segment lost 7 bases and the J segment 2 bases; nucleotides outside the gene matches: 29. In germline, CDR1 is MNHEY, CDR2 SMNVEV (reference sequence).

CDR3 nucleotides: TGTGCCAGCAGTCCCCGGCAGGGGGATGGGTGTAGCAATCAGCCCCAGCATTTT. Translation gives CASSPRQGDGCSNQPQHF. The chain is built from TRBV28 and TRBJ1-5, with 7 nucleotides matching TRBD1. The V gene end was trimmed by 5 bases and the J gene end by 0 bases; junction bases not matched to a gene: 13. The V gene's germline CDR1 is MDHEN and CDR2 SYDVKM. CDR3 size: 18 residues.

This clone was observed a few times. The V gene is TRBV9, the J gene TRBJ2-5, with 7 bases that match TRBD1. CDR3 length equals 15 residues. Unmatched junction bases numbered 9, after V lost 2 bases and J lost 5 bases. The V gene's germline CDR1 is SGDLS and CDR2 YYNGEE. CDR3 sequence: CASSVSGGILETQYF. CDR3 coding DNA: TGTGCCAGCAGCGTTTCAGGGGGAATTTTGGAGACCCAGTACTTC.

As to this clone: At one end, the junction sequence differs from germline, possibly due to a read error. The rearrangement uses TRBV7-7 and TRBJ2-1; TRBD2 agrees at 8 bases. Germline V lookup: CDR1 SSHAT, CDR2 FNYEAQ (reference sequence). This CDR3 contains 15 residues. In DNA, the CDR3 is TGTGCTAGCAGCCCCGAGCGGGGGACTTCGAATGAGCAGTTCTTC. It encodes CASSPERGTSNEQFF.

This chain uses TRBV6-4 with TRBJ2-1, with 9 bases aligning to TRBD1. Germline CDR1 is MRHNA and CDR2 is SNTAGT. The junction had 6 bases not matched to a gene; V was cut back by 3 bases and J by 6 bases. The CDR3 is made up of 15 amino acids. CDR3 in amino acids: CASSESGQGANEQFF. CDR3 coding DNA: TGTGCCAGCAGTGAATCGGGACAGGGCGCCAATGAGCAGTTCTTC.

This chain uses TRBV29-1 with TRBJ2-5, with D possibly TRBD1 on 5 matching bases. Trimming stripped 6 bases from V and 5 bases from J, with 13 bases between. Germline assignment: CDR1 SQVTM and CDR2 ANQGSEA. The CDR3 spans 12 residues. The CDR3 DNA reads as TGCAGCGTGACAGTGGATATGGAGACCCAGTACTTC. Residues: CSVTVDMETQYF. Full variable domain (missing parts from reference TRBV29-1 and TRBJ2-5): SAVISQKPSRDICQRGTSLTIQCQVDSQVTMMFWYRQQPGQSLTLIATANQGSEATYESGFVIDKFPISRPNLTFSTLTVSNMSPEDSSIYLCSVTVDMETQYFGPGTRLLVL.

The chain links TRBV6-1 to TRBJ2-1; 8 bases align to TRBD1. The CDR3 sequence is 14 residues long. Germline CDR1 MNHNS, CDR2 SASEGT. After removal of 4 bases from V and 4 bases from J, the junction contained 3 bases not matched to a gene. The CDR3 DNA is TGTGCCAGCAGTGGGACAGGGTTATACAATGAGCAGTTCTTC. Translated, it gives CASSGTGLYNEQFF.

The chain employs TRBV9 and TRBJ1-2; 8 nucleotides agree with TRBD1. CDR3 length: 20 amino acids. The ends lost 0 bases at V and 4 bases at J; junction bases unmatched: 20. Looked up from germline, CDR1 is SGDLS and CDR2 is YYNGEE. This chain's CDR3 is CASSVETTRTGRTPIYGYTF. The CDR3 bases are TGTGCCAGCAGCGTAGAAACGACCAGGACAGGGAGAACCCCAATCTATGGCTACACCTTC.

The gene calls are TRBV19 and TRBJ1-5; D uncertain. Germline V gene data show CDR1 as LNHDA and CDR2 as SQIVND (reference sequence). CDR3 length: 16 amino acids. V lost 0 bases, J lost 1 base, and 10 bases lay in between. The CDR3 coding sequence is TGTGCCAGTAGTATAGATCGGGATGTGAGCAATCAGCCCCAGCATTTT. It yields the protein CASSIDRDVSNQPQHF. Drawing the rest from reference TRBV19 and TRBJ1-5, the complete variable domain is DGGITQSPKYLFRKEGQNVTLSCEQNLNHDAMYWYRQDPGQGLRLIYYSQIVNDFQKGDIAEGYSVSREKKESFPLTVTSAQKNPTAFYLCASSIDRDVSNQPQHFGDGTRLSIL.

The chain couples TRBV9 to TRBJ2-7; D perhaps matches TRBD1 (5 bases). The ends were cut back, 4 bases at V and 5 bases at J, with 16 bases in the middle. Germline values: CDR1 SGDLS, CDR2 YYNGEE. This CDR3 spans 14 amino acids. CDR3: CASSPPGQGHEQYF. Written as DNA, the CDR3 is TGTGCCAGCAGCCCTCCCGGGCAGGGCCACGAGCAGTACTTC.

This clone has only one observation. J is TRBJ2-3 and V is TRBV7-6; 8 nucleotides line up with TRBD2. This CDR3 has 18 residues. Germline V gene data show CDR1 as SGHVS and CDR2 as FNYEAQ. J was trimmed by 4 bases and V by 1 base; bases with no gene match: 13. CDR3 protein: CASSLEDQRGISADTQYF. As DNA, the CDR3 is TGTGCCAGCAGCTTAGAGGACCAGCGGGGGATTAGCGCAGATACGCAGTATTTT.

This clone was picked up a small number of times. J is TRBJ2-1 and V is TRBV7-9, with 9 bases aligning to TRBD1. From germline, CDR1 is SEHNR and CDR2 FQNEAQ (reference sequence). The CDR3 sequence is 17 residues long. V shed 5 bases and J 4 bases; nucleotides not matched to a gene: 12. CDR3 amino acids: CASSPRAGQGLYNEQFF. CDR3 DNA sequence: TGTGCCAGCAGCCCAAGAGCTGGACAGGGGCTTTACAATGAGCAGTTCTTC.

Only one count was recorded for this clone. The chain has TRBV30 and TRBJ1-6, with 8 nucleotides matching TRBD1. From germline, CDR1 is GTSNPN and CDR2 SVGIG (reference sequence). The CDR3 length is 17 residues. J gave up 8 bases and V 0 bases, and 12 bases lay outside the gene matches. CDR3 region: CAWSVYAGTGGYSPLHF. CDR3 nucleotide sequence: TGTGCCTGGAGTGTTTATGCCGGGACAGGAGGTTATTCACCCCTCCACTTT. The variable domain in full, with the rest retrieved from reference TRBV30 and TRBJ1-6, is SQTIHQWPATLVQPVGSPLSLECTVEGTSNPNLYWYRQAAGRGLQLLFYSVGIGQISSEVPQNLSASRPQDRQFILSSKKLLLSDSGFYLCAWSVYAGTGGYSPLHFGNGTRLTVT.

The chain uses TRBV4-2 and TRBJ1-2, with no clear D. V shed 6 bases and J shed 6 bases, with 11 bases lying between them. Germline V gene lookup returns CDR1 LGHNA and CDR2 YNFKEQ. The CDR3 length is 12 residues. CDR3 amino acids: CASRRGADGYTF. CDR3 DNA sequence: TGTGCCAGCAGACGGGGAGCTGATGGCTACACCTTC.

This clone showed up just a few times. The chain has TRBV7-3 and TRBJ2-7, with D possibly TRBD2 on 6 matching bases. The CDR3 runs 16 residues. V gave up 0 bases and J gave up 3 bases, with 15 bases separating them. The germline V gene encodes CDR1 SGHTA and CDR2 FQGTGA. The CDR3 DNA is TGTGCCAGCAGCTTAACGTCCCAAAGCGGGTACTACGAGCAGTACTTC. This codes for CASSLTSQSGYYEQYF.

The chain is built from TRBV5-6 and TRBJ2-7, with D perhaps TRBD2 (5 bases). This CDR3 is 14 amino acids long. Trimming cost V 5 bases and J 1 base, with 13 bases left between them. Per germline, CDR1 SGHDT and CDR2 YYEEEE. CDR3 in DNA: TGTGCCAGCAGAGGGAGTTGGGAATCCTACGAGCAGTACTTC. Its translation is CASRGSWESYEQYF.

J is TRBJ2-7 and V is TRBV27, with D possibly being TRBD1 (6 bases). The length of the CDR3 is 15 residues. Germline assignment: CDR1 MNHEY and CDR2 SMNVEV (reference sequence). Trimming removed 7 bases from V and 5 bases from J, with 21 bases in between. The CDR3 sequence is CASKMAAQGFHEQYF. In nucleotides, the CDR3 is TGTGCCAGCAAGATGGCGGCACAGGGATTCCACGAGCAGTACTTC.